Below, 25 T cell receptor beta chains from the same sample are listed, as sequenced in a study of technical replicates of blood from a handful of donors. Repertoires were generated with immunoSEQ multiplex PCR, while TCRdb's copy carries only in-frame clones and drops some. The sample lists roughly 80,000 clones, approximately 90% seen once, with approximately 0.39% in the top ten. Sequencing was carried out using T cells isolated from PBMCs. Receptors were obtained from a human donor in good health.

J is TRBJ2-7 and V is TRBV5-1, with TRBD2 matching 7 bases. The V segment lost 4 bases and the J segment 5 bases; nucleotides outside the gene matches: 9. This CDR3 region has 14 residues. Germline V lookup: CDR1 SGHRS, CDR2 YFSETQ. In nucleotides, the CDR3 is TGCGCCAGCAGCCTAACTAGCGCTCCCCACGAGCAGTACTTC. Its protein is CASSLTSAPHEQYF.

The chain's CDR3 is CASSIRDTNQPQHF. The CDR3 nucleotides are TGTGCCAGTAGTATCCGGGACACCAATCAGCCCCAGCATTTT. The chain recombines TRBV19 with TRBJ1-5; TRBD1 might be the D (6 bases). Trimming stripped 3 bases from V and 3 bases from J, with 9 bases between. The CDR3 is 14 residues long. Germline V CDR1 and CDR2: LNHDA, SQIVND (reference sequence).

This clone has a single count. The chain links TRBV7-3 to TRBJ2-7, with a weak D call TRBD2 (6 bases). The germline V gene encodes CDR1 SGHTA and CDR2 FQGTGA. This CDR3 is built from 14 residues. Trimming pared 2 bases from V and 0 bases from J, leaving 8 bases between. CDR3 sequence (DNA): TGTGCCAGCAGCTTATCCGGGGGCTCCTACGAGCAGTACTTC. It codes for CASSLSGGSYEQYF.

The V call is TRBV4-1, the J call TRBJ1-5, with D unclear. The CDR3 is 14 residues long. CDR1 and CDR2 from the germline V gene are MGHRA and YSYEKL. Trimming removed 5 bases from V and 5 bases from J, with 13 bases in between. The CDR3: CASSLNHGDQPQHF. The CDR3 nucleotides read TGCGCCAGCAGCTTGAATCACGGGGATCAGCCCCAGCATTTT.

CDR3 loop: CASSLGTSSGNTIYF. CDR3 bases: TGTGCCAGCAGCCTTGGGACATCCTCTGGAAACACCATATATTTT. The V and J genes are TRBV11-3 and TRBJ1-3, with D possibly matching TRBD1 (6 bases). The CDR3 consists of 15 residues. Germline CDR1 and CDR2: SGHNT and YENEEA. The V gene lost 5 bases and the J gene lost 0 bases, with 11 bases spanning the gap.

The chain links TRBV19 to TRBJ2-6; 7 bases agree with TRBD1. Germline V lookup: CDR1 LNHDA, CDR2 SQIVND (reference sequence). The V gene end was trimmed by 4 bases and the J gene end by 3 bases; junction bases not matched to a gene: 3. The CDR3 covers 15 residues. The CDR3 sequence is CASSRGGSGANVLTF. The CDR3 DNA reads TGTGCCAGTAGTAGAGGGGGCAGTGGGGCCAACGTCCTGACTTTC.

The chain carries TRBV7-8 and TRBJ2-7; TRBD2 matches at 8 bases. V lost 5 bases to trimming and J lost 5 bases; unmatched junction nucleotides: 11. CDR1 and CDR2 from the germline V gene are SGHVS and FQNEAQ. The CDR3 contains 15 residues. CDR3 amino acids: CASSAQAGEEDEQYF. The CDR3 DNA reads TGTGCCAGCAGCGCCCAAGCGGGAGAAGAGGACGAGCAGTACTTC. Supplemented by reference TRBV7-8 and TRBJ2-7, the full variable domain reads GAGVSQSPRYKVAKRGQDVALRCDPISGHVSLFWYQQALGQGPEFLTYFQNEAQLDKSGLPSDRFFAERPEGSVSTLKIQRTQQEDSAVYLCASSAQAGEEDEQYFGPGTRLTVT.

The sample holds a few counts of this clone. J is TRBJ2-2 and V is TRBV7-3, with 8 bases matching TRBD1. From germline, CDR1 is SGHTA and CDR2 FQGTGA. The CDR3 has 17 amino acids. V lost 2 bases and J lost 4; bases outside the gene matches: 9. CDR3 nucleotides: TGTGCCAGCAGCTTATTAGGACAGGGTATGAGCACCGGGGAGCTGTTTTTT. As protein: CASSLLGQGMSTGELFF.

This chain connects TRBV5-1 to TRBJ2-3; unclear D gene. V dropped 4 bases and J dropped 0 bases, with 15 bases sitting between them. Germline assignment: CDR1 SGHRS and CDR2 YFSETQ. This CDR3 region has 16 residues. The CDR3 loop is CASSPSGGFSTDTQYF. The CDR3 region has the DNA TGCGCCAGCAGCCCCTCTGGCGGATTTAGCACAGATACGCAGTATTTT.

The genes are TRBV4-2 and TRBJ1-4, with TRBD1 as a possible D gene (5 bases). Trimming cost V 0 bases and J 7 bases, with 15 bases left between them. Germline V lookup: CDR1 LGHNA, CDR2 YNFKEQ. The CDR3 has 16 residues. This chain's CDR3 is CASSQDLTDQVEKLFF. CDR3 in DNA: TGTGCCAGCAGCCAAGATTTGACAGACCAAGTTGAAAAACTGTTTTTT.

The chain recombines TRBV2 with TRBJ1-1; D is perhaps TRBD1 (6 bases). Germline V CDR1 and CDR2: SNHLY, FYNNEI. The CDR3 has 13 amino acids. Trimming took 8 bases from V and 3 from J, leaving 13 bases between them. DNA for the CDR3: TGTGCCAGCGAGCAGGGGCTTTACACTGAAGCTTTCTTT. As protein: CASEQGLYTEAFF.

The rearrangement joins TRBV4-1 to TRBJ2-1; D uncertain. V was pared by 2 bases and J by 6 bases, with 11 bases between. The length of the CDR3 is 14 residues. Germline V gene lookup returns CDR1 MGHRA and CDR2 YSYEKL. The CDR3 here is CASSQLLGPNEQFF. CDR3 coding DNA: TGCGCCAGCAGCCAATTACTCGGTCCCAATGAGCAGTTCTTC.

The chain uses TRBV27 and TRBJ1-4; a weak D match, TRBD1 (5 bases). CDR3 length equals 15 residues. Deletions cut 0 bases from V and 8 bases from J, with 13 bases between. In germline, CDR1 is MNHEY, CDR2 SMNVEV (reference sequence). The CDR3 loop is CASSLSVGVGEKLFF. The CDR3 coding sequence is TGTGCCAGCAGTTTATCGGTAGGGGTGGGCGAAAAACTGTTTTTT.

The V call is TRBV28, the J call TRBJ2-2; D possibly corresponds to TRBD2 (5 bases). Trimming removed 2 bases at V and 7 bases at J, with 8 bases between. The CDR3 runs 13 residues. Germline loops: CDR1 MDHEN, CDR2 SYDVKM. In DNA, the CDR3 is TGTGCCAGCAGTTTACCAAGCGGCGGGGAGCTGTTTTTT. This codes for CASSLPSGGELFF.

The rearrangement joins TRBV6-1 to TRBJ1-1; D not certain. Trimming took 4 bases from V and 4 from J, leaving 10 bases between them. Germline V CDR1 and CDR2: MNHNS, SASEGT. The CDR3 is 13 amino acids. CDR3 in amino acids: CASSAGVGTEAFF. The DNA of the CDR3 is TGTGCCAGCAGTGCCGGGGTGGGCACTGAAGCTTTCTTT.

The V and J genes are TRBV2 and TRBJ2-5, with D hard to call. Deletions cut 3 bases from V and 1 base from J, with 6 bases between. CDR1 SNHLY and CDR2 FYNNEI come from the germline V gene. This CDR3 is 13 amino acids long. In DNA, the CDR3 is TGTGCCAGCAGTGATGTAGTCCAAGAGACCCAGTACTTC. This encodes CASSDVVQETQYF.

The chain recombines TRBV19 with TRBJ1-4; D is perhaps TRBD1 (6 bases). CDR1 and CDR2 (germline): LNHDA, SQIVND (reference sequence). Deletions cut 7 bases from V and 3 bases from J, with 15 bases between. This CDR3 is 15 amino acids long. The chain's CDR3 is CASNPGEGANEKLFF. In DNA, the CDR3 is TGTGCCAGTAATCCAGGGGAAGGGGCTAATGAAAAACTGTTTTTT.

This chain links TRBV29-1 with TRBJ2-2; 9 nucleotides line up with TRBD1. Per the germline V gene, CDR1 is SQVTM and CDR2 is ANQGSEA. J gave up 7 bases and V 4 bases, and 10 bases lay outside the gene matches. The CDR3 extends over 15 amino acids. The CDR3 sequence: CSVAVQGAPSGELFF. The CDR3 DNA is TGCAGCGTTGCAGTACAGGGGGCGCCCAGCGGGGAGCTGTTTTTT.

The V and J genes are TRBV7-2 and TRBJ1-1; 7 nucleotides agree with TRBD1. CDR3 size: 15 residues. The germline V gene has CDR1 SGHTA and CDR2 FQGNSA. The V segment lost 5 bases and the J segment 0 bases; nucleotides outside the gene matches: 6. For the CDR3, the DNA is TGTGCCAGCAGCACCACAGGGGCGGTGAACACTGAAGCTTTCTTT. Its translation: CASSTTGAVNTEAFF.

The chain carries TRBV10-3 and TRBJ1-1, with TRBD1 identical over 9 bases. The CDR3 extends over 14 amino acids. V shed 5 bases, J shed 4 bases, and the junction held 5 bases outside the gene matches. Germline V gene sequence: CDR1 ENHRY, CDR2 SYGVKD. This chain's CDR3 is CAISHETGGTEAFF. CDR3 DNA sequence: TGTGCCATCAGTCACGAGACAGGGGGCACTGAAGCTTTCTTT.

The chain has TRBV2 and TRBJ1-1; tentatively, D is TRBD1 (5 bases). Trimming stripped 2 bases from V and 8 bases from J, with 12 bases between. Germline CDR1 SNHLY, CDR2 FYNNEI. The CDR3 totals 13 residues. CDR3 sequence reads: CASSEKGRWEAFF. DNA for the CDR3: TGTGCCAGCAGTGAAAAGGGGCGATGGGAAGCTTTCTTT.

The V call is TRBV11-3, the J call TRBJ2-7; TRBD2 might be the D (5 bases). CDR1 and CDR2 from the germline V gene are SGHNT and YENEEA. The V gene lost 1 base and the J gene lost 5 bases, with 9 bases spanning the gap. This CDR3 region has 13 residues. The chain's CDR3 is CASSLGGPNEQYF. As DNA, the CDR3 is TGTGCCAGCAGCTTAGGAGGGCCAAACGAGCAGTACTTC.

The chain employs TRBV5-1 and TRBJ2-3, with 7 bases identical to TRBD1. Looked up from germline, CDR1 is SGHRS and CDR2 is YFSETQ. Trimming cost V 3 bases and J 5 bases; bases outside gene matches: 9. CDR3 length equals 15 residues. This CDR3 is CASSSDREPIDTQYF. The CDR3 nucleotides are TGCGCCAGCAGCTCCGACAGGGAGCCCATAGATACGCAGTATTTT.

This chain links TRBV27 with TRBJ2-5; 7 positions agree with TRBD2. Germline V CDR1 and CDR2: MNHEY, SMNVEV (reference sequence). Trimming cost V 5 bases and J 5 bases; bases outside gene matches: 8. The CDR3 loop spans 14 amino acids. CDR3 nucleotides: TGTGCCAGCAGTGACCGGGAGGCCAGCGAGACCCAGTACTTC. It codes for CASSDREASETQYF.

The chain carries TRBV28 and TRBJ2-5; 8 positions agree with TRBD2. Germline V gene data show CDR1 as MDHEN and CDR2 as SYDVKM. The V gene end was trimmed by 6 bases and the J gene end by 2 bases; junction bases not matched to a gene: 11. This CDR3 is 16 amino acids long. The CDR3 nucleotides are TGTGCCAGCAGCCGGGAGGGGGAGGGCCTGCAAGAGACCCAGTACTTC. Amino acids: CASSREGEGLQETQYF.